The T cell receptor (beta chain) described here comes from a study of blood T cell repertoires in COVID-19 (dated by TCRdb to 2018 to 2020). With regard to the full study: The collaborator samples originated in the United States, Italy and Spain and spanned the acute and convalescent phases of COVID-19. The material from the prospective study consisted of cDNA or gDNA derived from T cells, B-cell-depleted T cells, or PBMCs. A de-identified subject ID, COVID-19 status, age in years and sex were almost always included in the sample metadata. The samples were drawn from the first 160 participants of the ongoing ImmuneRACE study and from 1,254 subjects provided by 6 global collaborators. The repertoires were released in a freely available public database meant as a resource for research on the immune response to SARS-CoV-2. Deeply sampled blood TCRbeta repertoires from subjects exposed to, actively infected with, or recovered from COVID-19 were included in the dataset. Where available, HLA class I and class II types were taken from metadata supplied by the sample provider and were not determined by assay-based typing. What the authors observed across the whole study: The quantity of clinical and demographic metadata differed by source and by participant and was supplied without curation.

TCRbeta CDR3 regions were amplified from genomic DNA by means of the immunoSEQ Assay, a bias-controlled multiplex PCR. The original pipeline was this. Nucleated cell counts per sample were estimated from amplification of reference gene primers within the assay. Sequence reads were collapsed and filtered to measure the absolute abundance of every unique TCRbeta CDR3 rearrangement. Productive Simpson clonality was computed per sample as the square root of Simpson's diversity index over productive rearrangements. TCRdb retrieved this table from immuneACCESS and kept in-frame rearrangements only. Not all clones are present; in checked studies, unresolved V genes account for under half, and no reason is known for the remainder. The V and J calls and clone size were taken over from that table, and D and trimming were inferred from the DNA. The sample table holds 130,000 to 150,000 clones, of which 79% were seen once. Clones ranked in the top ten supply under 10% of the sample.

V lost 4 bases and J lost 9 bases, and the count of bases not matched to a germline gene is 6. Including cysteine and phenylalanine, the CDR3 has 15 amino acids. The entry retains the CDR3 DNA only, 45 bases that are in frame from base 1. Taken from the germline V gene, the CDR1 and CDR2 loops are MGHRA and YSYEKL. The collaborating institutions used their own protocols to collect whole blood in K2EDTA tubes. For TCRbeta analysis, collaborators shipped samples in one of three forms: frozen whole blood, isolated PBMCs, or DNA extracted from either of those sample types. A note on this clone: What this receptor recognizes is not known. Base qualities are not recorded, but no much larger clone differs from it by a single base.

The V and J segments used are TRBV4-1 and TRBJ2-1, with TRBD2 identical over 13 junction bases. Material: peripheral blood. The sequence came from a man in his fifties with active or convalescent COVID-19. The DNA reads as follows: TGCGCCAGCAGCCGATCGGGACTAGCGGGACTTGAGCAGTTCTTC. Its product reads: CASSRSGLAGLEQFF.